What follows are 25 T cell receptor beta chains derived from one specimen sequenced in a study of type 1 and type 2 diabetes patients. PCR was run on genomic DNA. Multiplex PCR with 30 forward and 13 reverse primers amplified the TCR beta CDR3. TCRdb itself ran the multiplex PCR reads through MiXCR, one entry per CDR3 protein. The sample has about 250,000 distinct CDR3 sequences; approximately 45% are singletons. Sequenced input: peripheral blood mononuclear cells (PBMCs). The receptor source for this set is a man between 18 and 29 years old with type 2 diabetes.

This chain links TRBV28 with TRBJ1-1; D is unclear. Germline V gene data show CDR1 as MDHEN and CDR2 as SYDVKM. Trimming took 6 bases from V and 8 from J, leaving 19 bases between them. The CDR3 extends over 14 amino acids. CDR3 sequence: CASSPPGGVKEAFF. CDR3 in DNA: TGTGCCAGCAGCCCCCCGGGTGGAGTGAAGGAAGCTTTCTTT.

This clonotype appeared many times. The chain couples TRBV10-1 to TRBJ2-3, with TRBD2 identical over 7 bases. Losses at the gene ends were 2 bases for V and 10 bases for J; bases not matched to a gene: 9. The CDR3 length is 14 residues. Per germline, CDR1 WNHNN and CDR2 SYGVQD (reference sequence). This CDR3 is CASSEEAGPRAQYF. The CDR3 nucleotides read TGCGCCAGCAGTGAGGAAGCGGGACCGCGGGCGCAGTATTTT.

This chain uses TRBV2 with TRBJ2-7; TRBD1 agrees at 7 bases. CDR3 length equals 15 residues. V lost 4 bases, J lost 0 bases, and 6 bases stayed unmatched. CDR1 is SNHLY, CDR2 FYNNEI, per germline. The CDR3 DNA is TGTGCCAGCAGTGCCTGGGGGACAGACTCCTACGAGCAGTACTTC. This encodes CASSAWGTDSYEQYF. Using reference TRBV2 and TRBJ2-7 for the parts outside the CDR3, the full variable domain is EPEVTQTPSHQVTQMGQEVILRCVPISNHLYFYWYRQILGQKVEFLVSFYNNEISEKSEIFDDQFSVERPDGSNFTLKIRSTKLEDSAMYFCASSAWGTDSYEQYFGPGTRLTVT.

This clonotype was counted only a few times. The chain uses TRBV6-4 and TRBJ2-2; D gene ambiguous. CDR3 length: 13 residues. V was trimmed by 0 bases and J by 4 bases, leaving 3 bases between them. Germline values: CDR1 MRHNA, CDR2 SNTAGT. Here the CDR3 reads CASSDSSTGELFF. The CDR3 DNA follows: TGTGCCAGCAGTGACTCGAGCACCGGGGAGCTGTTTTTT.

The chain carries TRBV20-1 and TRBJ2-7; TRBD2 aligns across 8 bases. Losses at the gene ends were 0 bases for V and 3 bases for J; bases not matched to a gene: 1. This CDR3 region has 13 residues. Germline assignment: CDR1 DFQATT and CDR2 SNEGSKA (reference sequence). CDR3 region: CSARDTSGYEQYF. CDR3 DNA: TGCAGTGCTAGAGATACTAGCGGCTACGAGCAGTACTTC.

The gene calls are TRBV20-1 and TRBJ2-3; perhaps TRBD2 as D (5 bases). This CDR3 has 15 residues. The V and J ends lost 6 bases and 1 base respectively, with 17 bases between them. Germline V CDR1 and CDR2: DFQATT, SNEGSKA (reference sequence). CDR3 amino acids: CSAPRSSWRTDTQYF. The CDR3, as DNA: TGCAGTGCCCCAAGATCTAGCTGGCGCACAGATACGCAGTATTTT.

The rearrangement joins TRBV2 to TRBJ1-2; 7 bases line up with TRBD1. CDR3 size: 18 residues. Germline values: CDR1 SNHLY, CDR2 FYNNEI. Trimming at V came to 6 bases and at J to 7 bases, leaving 23 bases not matched to a gene. The CDR3 DNA sequence: TGTGCCAGCAGCGAACCTAGGGGACAGCTTAAAGTAAAGGGTGGCTACACCTTC. Amino acid sequence: CASSEPRGQLKVKGGYTF. Using reference TRBV2 and TRBJ1-2 for the parts outside the CDR3, the full variable domain is EPEVTQTPSHQVTQMGQEVILRCVPISNHLYFYWYRQILGQKVEFLVSFYNNEISEKSEIFDDQFSVERPDGSNFTLKIRSTKLEDSAMYFCASSEPRGQLKVKGGYTFGSGTRLTVV.

Remarks on this clonotype: The germline gene is not matched at one end of the junction; a read error may be the cause. The genes are TRBV12-3 or TRBV12-4 and TRBJ1-6; D perhaps matches TRBD1 (5 bases). This CDR3 spans 17 amino acids. CDR3 region: CASSFEFLGQLNSPLHF. DNA of the CDR3: TGTGCTAGCAGTTTTGAATTTTTGGGGCAGCTAAATTCACCCCTCCACTTT.

J is TRBJ2-7 and V is TRBV20-1; 8 nucleotides align to TRBD1. Near its end, the DNA agrees better with TRBJ2-4, so the J call may be wrong. The CDR3 spans 14 residues. CDR1 DFQATT and CDR2 SNEGSKA come from the germline V gene (reference sequence). CDR3 residues: CSARVGTGRFIQYF. CDR3 coding DNA: TGCAGTGCTAGGGTTGGGACAGGCCGTTTCATTCAGTACTTC.

V is TRBV9 and J is TRBJ1-2; no firm D call. Trimming pared 2 bases from V and 3 bases from J, leaving 8 bases between. Germline V gene sequence: CDR1 SGDLS, CDR2 YYNGEE. The CDR3 loop spans 13 amino acids. The DNA for the CDR3 is TGTGCCAGCAGCGTCAATGGATACTATGGCTACACCTTC. Protein: CASSVNGYYGYTF.

This clonotype was found once. The chain recombines TRBV6-6 with TRBJ2-3; D is undetermined. The CDR3 extends over 14 amino acids. Germline-derived CDR1 and CDR2 are MNHNY and SVGAGI (reference sequence). Trimming pared 6 bases from V and 7 bases from J, leaving 17 bases between. As DNA, the CDR3 is TGTGCCAGCAGCTCCTCAAACAGTCGATATACGCAGTATTTT. Translation: CASSSSNSRYTQYF.

Only a few counts were recorded for this clonotype. The J gene is TRBJ2-2, the V gene TRBV30, with a possible D match to TRBD2 (7 bases). CDR3 length: 15 amino acids. Germline values: CDR1 GTSNPN, CDR2 SVGIG (reference sequence). V was shortened by 0 bases and J by 2 bases, with 10 bases between the two germline ends. As DNA, the CDR3 is TGTGCCTGGAGTGTACGGGGGGCCAACACCGGGGAGCTGTTTTTT. Translated, it gives CAWSVRGANTGELFF.

The table lists this clonotype with a few counts. The J gene is TRBJ2-7, the V gene TRBV6-2 or TRBV6-3; D possibly matches TRBD1 or TRBD2 (6 bases each). V was shortened by 0 bases and J by 2 bases, with 17 bases between the two germline ends. The CDR3 contains 17 residues. Per the germline V gene, CDR1 is MNHEY and CDR2 is SVGEGT. Here the CDR3 reads CASSYSVEGGIPYEQYF. In DNA form, the CDR3 reads TGTGCCAGCAGTTACTCGGTTGAGGGGGGAATCCCCTACGAGCAGTACTTC.

V gene TRBV20-1 combines with J gene TRBJ2-3; the match to TRBD2 covers 8 bases. Unmatched junction bases numbered 10, after V lost 6 bases and J lost 5 bases. Germline CDR1 is DFQATT and CDR2 is SNEGSKA (reference sequence). The CDR3 runs 14 residues. DNA for the CDR3: TGCAGTGCCCGTACACATCTAGCGGGAGATACGCAGTATTTT. Its translation is CSARTHLAGDTQYF.

The genes are TRBV20-1 and TRBJ1-4; D remains ambiguous. The V and J ends lost 4 bases and 0 bases respectively, with 12 bases between them. This CDR3 spans 15 amino acids. The germline V gene encodes CDR1 DFQATT and CDR2 SNEGSKA (reference sequence). CDR3 sequence reads: CSAIFPKATNEKLFF. Here the CDR3 DNA reads TGCAGTGCTATTTTCCCTAAAGCAACTAATGAAAAACTGTTTTTT.

The chain couples TRBV28 to TRBJ1-2; maybe TRBD1 (5 bases). Germline values: CDR1 MDHEN, CDR2 SYDVKM. V shed 4 bases and J shed 5 bases, with 11 bases lying between them. This CDR3 contains 13 residues. CDR3 nucleotides: TGTGCCAGCAGTTGGGAGACAGCTTATGGCTACACCTTC. It codes for CASSWETAYGYTF.

This clonotype occurred a few times. V usage is TRBV19 and J usage is TRBJ2-1, with 8 bases identical to TRBD2. Germline assignment: CDR1 LNHDA and CDR2 SQIVND (reference sequence). The CDR3 is 15 amino acids. V lost 4 bases and J lost 6; bases outside the gene matches: 8. The CDR3 is CASSKREGNSNEQFF. The CDR3 DNA reads as TGTGCCAGTAGTAAACGGGAGGGAAATAGCAATGAGCAGTTCTTC.

The V and J genes are TRBV24-1 and TRBJ2-1, with 7 positions matching TRBD1. Unmatched junction bases numbered 1, after V lost 4 bases and J lost 8 bases. There are 12 residues in the CDR3. Germline V gene sequence: CDR1 KGHDR, CDR2 SFDVKD. The CDR3 here is CATSEDRDEQFF. In nucleotides, the CDR3 is TGTGCCACCAGTGAAGACAGGGATGAGCAGTTCTTC.

The rearrangement links TRBV18 to TRBJ2-2, with unresolved D. Trimming took off 2 bases at V and 3 bases at J, with 10 bases between the two ends. Per the germline V gene, CDR1 is KGHSH and CDR2 is LQKENI. The CDR3 covers 15 residues. This CDR3 is CASSPAQPDTGELFF. In nucleotides, the CDR3 is TGTGCCAGCTCACCAGCCCAGCCGGACACCGGGGAGCTGTTTTTT.

This clonotype was observed many times. The chain couples TRBV2 to TRBJ1-2; D gene uncertain. V was shortened by 3 bases and J by 3 bases, with 8 bases between the two germline ends. Germline loops: CDR1 SNHLY, CDR2 FYNNEI. The CDR3 runs 13 residues. The CDR3 region has the DNA TGTGCCAGCAGTGAGTCGGGGTACTATGGCTACACCTTC. Protein: CASSESGYYGYTF.

The V and J genes are TRBV30 and TRBJ1-6, with 7 bases fitting TRBD1. The germline CDR1 and CDR2 sequences are GTSNPN and SVGIG (reference sequence). V lost 8 bases and J lost 9; bases outside the gene matches: 13. This CDR3 is built from 14 residues. The CDR3 nucleotides read TGTGCCAGCAGTGTTGGGGACAGCCTTTCACCCCTCCACTTT. This encodes CASSVGDSLSPLHF.

The chain has TRBV6-1 and TRBJ1-5; D remains ambiguous. Per germline, CDR1 MNHNS and CDR2 SASEGT. This CDR3 comprises 13 residues. Trimming removed 1 base at V and 9 bases at J, with 10 bases between. CDR3 residues: CASSEGFLRPQHF. The CDR3 nucleotides read TGTGCCAGCAGTGAAGGGTTCCTTCGGCCCCAGCATTTT.

Many counts were recorded for this clonotype. V usage is TRBV2 and J usage is TRBJ1-2; 7 positions agree with TRBD1. V was clipped by 6 bases and J by 2 bases; unmatched bases: 12. Germline CDR1 is SNHLY and CDR2 is FYNNEI. The CDR3 contains 16 residues. CDR3 coding DNA: TGTGCCAGCAGCGCACGACAGGGAGGTCCGAACTATGGCTACACCTTC. As protein: CASSARQGGPNYGYTF.

The chain recombines TRBV12-3 or TRBV12-4 with TRBJ2-2; 7 positions agree with TRBD1. With V trimmed by 3 bases and J by 4 bases, 5 bases remained unmatched. The CDR3 contains 15 residues. CDR3 nucleotide sequence: TGTGCCAGCAGTTTTTGGGCAGGGGGCACCGGGGAGCTGTTTTTT. This gives the protein CASSFWAGGTGELFF.

The V gene is TRBV12-5, the J gene TRBJ1-1; 7 nucleotides line up with TRBD1. The CDR3 runs to 13 residues. The germline V gene encodes CDR1 LGHNT and CDR2 FRNRAP. The V and J ends lost 6 bases and 4 bases, in that order; junction bases with no gene match: 5. The CDR3 DNA sequence: TGTGCTAGTGGGCAGACAGGGTTCACTGAAGCTTTCTTT. It codes for CASGQTGFTEAFF.